The sequence of this T cell receptor (beta chain) was determined in a study of spatial heterogeneity in lung cancer. This clonotype was seen ten or more times. Its specificity is not known. In TCRdb, the 5' RACE reads were re-called with MiXCR into one record per CDR3 protein. The sample includes 9,500 to 12,000 distinct CDR3 sequences, about 5.7% of them seen just once. As for time point: sample taken at primary tumor resection. The donor population consisted of 72 patients with untreated, early-stage non-small cell lung cancer. The sequenced material consisted of unsorted whole RNA from tumor, nontumor lung or frozen PBMC. Study outcomes and limitations: At resection, ubiquitous expanded tumor TCRs appeared in blood more than at follow-up.

CDR3 length equals 14 residues. CDR1 and CDR2 from the germline V gene are SQVTM and ANQGSEA. V gave up 4 bases and J gave up 4 bases; unmatched junction bases: 6. The receptor's source is a male donor with early-stage non-small cell lung cancer. The material was PBMCs, obtained at surgery. The rearrangement joins TRBV29-1 to TRBJ2-2; 7 bases fit TRBD1. The CDR3 spells CSVGLAGGTGELFF. CDR3 sequence (DNA): TGCAGCGTTGGACTCGCAGGGGGCACCGGGGAGCTGTTTTTT.